One TCR beta chain is described in this entry. The antigen is undetermined. Through a sample-barcoded 5' primer and a J-beta primer mix, a second PCR was run for roughly 7 to 12 cycles. A single record per CDR3 protein comes from TCRdb applying MiXCR to the 5' RACE reads. The sample records fewer than 900,000 distinct CDR3 sequences, around half being singletons. Looked up from germline, CDR1 is MDHEN and CDR2 is SYDVKM. V was shortened by 2 bases and J by 11 bases, with 21 bases between the two germline ends. The CDR3 extends over 15 amino acids. The source of the sample is a study of blood T cells in healthy people across ages. Study-level findings and limits: The study found TCR beta diversity correlated strongly with naive T cell percentage. Among long-lived donors, naive CD4+ cells were more numerous and diversity higher than in aged donors.

Sequenced: blood. The TCR was taken from a woman aged 55-75 years in good health. The rearrangement links TRBV28 to TRBJ2-5; a weak D match, TRBD2 (7 bases). The CDR3 reads CASSLTGGQLREQYF. Here the CDR3 DNA reads TGTGCCAGCAGTTTAACCGGGGGGCAACTACGGGAGCAGTACTTC.